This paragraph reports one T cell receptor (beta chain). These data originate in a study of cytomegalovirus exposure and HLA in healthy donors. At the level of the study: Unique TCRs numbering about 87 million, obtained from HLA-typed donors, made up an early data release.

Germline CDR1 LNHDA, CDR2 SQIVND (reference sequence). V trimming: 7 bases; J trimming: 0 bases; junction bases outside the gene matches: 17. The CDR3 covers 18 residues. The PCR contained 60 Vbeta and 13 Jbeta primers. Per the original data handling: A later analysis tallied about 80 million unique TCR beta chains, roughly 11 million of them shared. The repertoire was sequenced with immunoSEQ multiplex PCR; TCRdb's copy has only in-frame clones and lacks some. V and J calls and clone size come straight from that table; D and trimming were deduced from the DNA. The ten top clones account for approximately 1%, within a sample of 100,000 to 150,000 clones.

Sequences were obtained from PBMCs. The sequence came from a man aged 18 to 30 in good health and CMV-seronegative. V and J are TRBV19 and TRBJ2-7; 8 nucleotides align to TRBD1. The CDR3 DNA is TGTGCCAGTACCCGACAGGGCACAGGGGGTCTAAGCTCCTACGAGCAGTACTTC. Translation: CASTRQGTGGLSSYEQYF.